The 5 T cell receptor beta chains given below trace back to one sample, sequenced in a study of cytomegalovirus exposure and HLA in healthy donors. It was with 60 Vbeta and 13 Jbeta primers that the PCR ran. Using immunoSEQ multiplex PCR, the repertoire was profiled, and TCRdb retains in-frame clones only, with some absent. The table shows more than 100,000 clones, with roughly 80% occurring only once. The sequencing sample was made of PBMCs. These receptors originate from an older woman in good health and CMV-seronegative.

The rearrangement uses TRBV10-1 and TRBJ2-3; 9 bases match TRBD2. The CDR3 runs 18 residues. V trimming: 0 bases; J trimming: 0 bases; junction bases outside the gene matches: 7. Per the germline V gene, CDR1 is WNHNN and CDR2 is SYGVQD (reference sequence). The chain's CDR3 is CASSESGAGGASTDTQYF. As DNA, the CDR3 is TGCGCCAGCAGTGAGTCCGGAGCGGGGGGTGCTAGCACAGATACGCAGTATTTT.

The rearrangement joins TRBV28 to TRBJ1-2; 7 nucleotides match TRBD1. V lost 4 bases, J lost 4 bases, and 6 bases stayed unmatched. Germline loops: CDR1 MDHEN, CDR2 SYDVKM. The CDR3 has 14 residues. The CDR3 sequence is CASSSDRDGYGYTF. CDR3 nucleotide sequence: TGTGCCAGCAGTTCCGACAGGGACGGCTATGGCTACACCTTC.

The gene calls are TRBV15 and TRBJ2-1, with 11 bases lining up with TRBD2. The CDR3 extends over 13 amino acids. Germline trimming cut 8 bases from V and 7 bases from J; bases unmatched to any gene: 4. The germline V gene encodes CDR1 LNHNV and CDR2 YYDKDF (reference sequence). CDR3: CATGTSGMNEQFF. The CDR3 DNA sequence: TGTGCCACCGGGACTAGCGGAATGAATGAGCAGTTCTTC.

The V call is TRBV5-1, the J call TRBJ2-3; D is perhaps TRBD1 (5 bases). The CDR3 is 14 residues long. Trimming left V 0 bases short and J 6 bases short, with 11 bases between. Germline lookup yields CDR1 SGHRS and CDR2 YFSETQ. The CDR3 DNA sequence: TGCGCCAGCAGCTTGGAGGGGCATAGGGATACGCAGTATTTT. Translation: CASSLEGHRDTQYF.

The V and J genes are TRBV29-1 and TRBJ2-7, with 12 bases that match TRBD1. The length of the CDR3 is 13 residues. Germline V CDR1 and CDR2: SQVTM, ANQGSEA. This chain's CDR3 is CRGTGTGGLEQYF. The CDR3 DNA sequence: TGCAGGGGAACCGGGACAGGGGGCCTCGAGCAGTACTTC.